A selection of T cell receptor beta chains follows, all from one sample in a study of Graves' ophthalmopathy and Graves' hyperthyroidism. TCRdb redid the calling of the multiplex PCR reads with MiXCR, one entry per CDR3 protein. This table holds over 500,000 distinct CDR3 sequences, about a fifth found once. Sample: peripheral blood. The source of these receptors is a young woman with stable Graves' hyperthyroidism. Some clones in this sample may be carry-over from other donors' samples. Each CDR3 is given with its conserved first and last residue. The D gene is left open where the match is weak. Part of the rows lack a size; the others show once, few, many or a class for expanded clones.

CASSVGNDARETQYF	TGTGCCAGCAGCGTCGGCAACGACGCCAGGGAGACCCAGTACTTC	NA	TRBJ2-5	TRBV9	NA
CASTTGGTGGQPQHF	TGTGCCAGCACCACTGGGGGGACAGGGGGTCAGCCCCAGCATTTT	TRBD1	TRBJ1-5	TRBV6-1	NA
CASSSTMLTSWGQETQYF	TGTGCCAGCAGTTCTACAATGTTGACTAGCTGGGGGCAAGAGACCCAGTACTTC	TRBD2	TRBJ2-5	TRBV28	NA
CASSSLTGYEQYF	TGTGCCAGCAGTTCCCTCACAGGCTACGAGCAGTACTTC	NA	TRBJ2-7	TRBV6-5	NA
CASSLVPSSTEAFF	TGCGCCAGCAGCTTGGTTCCAAGTAGCACTGAAGCTTTCTTT	NA	TRBJ1-1	TRBV5-1	many
CASTTGAHTEAFF	TGTGCCAGCACCACAGGGGCGCACACTGAAGCTTTCTTT	TRBD1	TRBJ1-1	TRBV6-1	NA
CASSEKGREWDEQYF	TGTGCCAGCAGTGAAAAGGGGCGGGAGTGGGACGAGCAGTACTTC	TRBD2	TRBJ2-7	TRBV2	once
CATLPGSMNTEAFF	TGTGCCACACTTCCGGGCAGCATGAACACTGAAGCTTTCTTT	NA	TRBJ1-1	TRBV7-2	many
CSATPLTGTPSYEQYF	TGCAGTGCTACCCCCTTGACAGGGACCCCCTCCTACGAGCAGTACTTC	TRBD1	TRBJ2-7	TRBV20-1	many
CASSLSVGQPRAYEQYF	TGTGCCAGCAGTTTATCTGTCGGCCAGCCTAGGGCCTACGAGCAGTACTTC	NA	TRBJ2-7	TRBV27	NA
CASRQAGTGNEQYF	TGTGCCAGCAGACAAGCCGGGACAGGGAACGAGCAGTACTTC	TRBD1	TRBJ2-7	TRBV27	NA
CASSLTGGRLKTQYF	TGTGCCAGCAGTCTGACGGGCGGGAGATTAAAGACCCAGTACTTC	TRBD2	TRBJ2-5	TRBV6-4	NA
CASSGPGKNTEAFF	TGTGCCAGCAGTGGGCCCGGGAAGAACACTGAAGCTTTCTTT	NA	TRBJ1-1	TRBV28	many
CASSLAGRSDSNQPQHF	TGTGCCAGCAGCTTAGCCGGTCGGAGCGATAGCAATCAGCCCCAGCATTTT	NA	TRBJ1-5	TRBV7-9	many
CASSYSSLVVGATNYGYTF	TGTGCCAGCAGTTACTCGAGTCTGGTGGTGGGGGCTACTAACTATGGCTACACCTTC	NA	TRBJ1-2	TRBV6-7	many